This T cell receptor beta chain was recorded in a study of lymphopenia after photon versus proton radiotherapy. Data came from immunoSEQ multiplex PCR; TCRdb stores just in-frame clones and leaves some out. Here the sample spans 65,000 to 75,000 clones, about nine tenths being singletons. V was clipped by 5 bases and J by 1 base, with 14 bases between them. This CDR3 is built from 15 residues. Germline CDR1 is SEHNR and CDR2 is FQNEAQ (reference sequence). The starting material was peripheral blood, obtained from a patient treated with proton-based radiotherapy. V usage is TRBV7-9 and J usage is TRBJ1-1; no firm D call. This TCR was recovered from an elderly man with esophageal cancer. The DNA for the CDR3 is TGTGCCAGCAGCAGTCAGGTTTATGCGAACACTGAAGCTTTCTTT. Its protein is CASSSQVYANTEAFF.